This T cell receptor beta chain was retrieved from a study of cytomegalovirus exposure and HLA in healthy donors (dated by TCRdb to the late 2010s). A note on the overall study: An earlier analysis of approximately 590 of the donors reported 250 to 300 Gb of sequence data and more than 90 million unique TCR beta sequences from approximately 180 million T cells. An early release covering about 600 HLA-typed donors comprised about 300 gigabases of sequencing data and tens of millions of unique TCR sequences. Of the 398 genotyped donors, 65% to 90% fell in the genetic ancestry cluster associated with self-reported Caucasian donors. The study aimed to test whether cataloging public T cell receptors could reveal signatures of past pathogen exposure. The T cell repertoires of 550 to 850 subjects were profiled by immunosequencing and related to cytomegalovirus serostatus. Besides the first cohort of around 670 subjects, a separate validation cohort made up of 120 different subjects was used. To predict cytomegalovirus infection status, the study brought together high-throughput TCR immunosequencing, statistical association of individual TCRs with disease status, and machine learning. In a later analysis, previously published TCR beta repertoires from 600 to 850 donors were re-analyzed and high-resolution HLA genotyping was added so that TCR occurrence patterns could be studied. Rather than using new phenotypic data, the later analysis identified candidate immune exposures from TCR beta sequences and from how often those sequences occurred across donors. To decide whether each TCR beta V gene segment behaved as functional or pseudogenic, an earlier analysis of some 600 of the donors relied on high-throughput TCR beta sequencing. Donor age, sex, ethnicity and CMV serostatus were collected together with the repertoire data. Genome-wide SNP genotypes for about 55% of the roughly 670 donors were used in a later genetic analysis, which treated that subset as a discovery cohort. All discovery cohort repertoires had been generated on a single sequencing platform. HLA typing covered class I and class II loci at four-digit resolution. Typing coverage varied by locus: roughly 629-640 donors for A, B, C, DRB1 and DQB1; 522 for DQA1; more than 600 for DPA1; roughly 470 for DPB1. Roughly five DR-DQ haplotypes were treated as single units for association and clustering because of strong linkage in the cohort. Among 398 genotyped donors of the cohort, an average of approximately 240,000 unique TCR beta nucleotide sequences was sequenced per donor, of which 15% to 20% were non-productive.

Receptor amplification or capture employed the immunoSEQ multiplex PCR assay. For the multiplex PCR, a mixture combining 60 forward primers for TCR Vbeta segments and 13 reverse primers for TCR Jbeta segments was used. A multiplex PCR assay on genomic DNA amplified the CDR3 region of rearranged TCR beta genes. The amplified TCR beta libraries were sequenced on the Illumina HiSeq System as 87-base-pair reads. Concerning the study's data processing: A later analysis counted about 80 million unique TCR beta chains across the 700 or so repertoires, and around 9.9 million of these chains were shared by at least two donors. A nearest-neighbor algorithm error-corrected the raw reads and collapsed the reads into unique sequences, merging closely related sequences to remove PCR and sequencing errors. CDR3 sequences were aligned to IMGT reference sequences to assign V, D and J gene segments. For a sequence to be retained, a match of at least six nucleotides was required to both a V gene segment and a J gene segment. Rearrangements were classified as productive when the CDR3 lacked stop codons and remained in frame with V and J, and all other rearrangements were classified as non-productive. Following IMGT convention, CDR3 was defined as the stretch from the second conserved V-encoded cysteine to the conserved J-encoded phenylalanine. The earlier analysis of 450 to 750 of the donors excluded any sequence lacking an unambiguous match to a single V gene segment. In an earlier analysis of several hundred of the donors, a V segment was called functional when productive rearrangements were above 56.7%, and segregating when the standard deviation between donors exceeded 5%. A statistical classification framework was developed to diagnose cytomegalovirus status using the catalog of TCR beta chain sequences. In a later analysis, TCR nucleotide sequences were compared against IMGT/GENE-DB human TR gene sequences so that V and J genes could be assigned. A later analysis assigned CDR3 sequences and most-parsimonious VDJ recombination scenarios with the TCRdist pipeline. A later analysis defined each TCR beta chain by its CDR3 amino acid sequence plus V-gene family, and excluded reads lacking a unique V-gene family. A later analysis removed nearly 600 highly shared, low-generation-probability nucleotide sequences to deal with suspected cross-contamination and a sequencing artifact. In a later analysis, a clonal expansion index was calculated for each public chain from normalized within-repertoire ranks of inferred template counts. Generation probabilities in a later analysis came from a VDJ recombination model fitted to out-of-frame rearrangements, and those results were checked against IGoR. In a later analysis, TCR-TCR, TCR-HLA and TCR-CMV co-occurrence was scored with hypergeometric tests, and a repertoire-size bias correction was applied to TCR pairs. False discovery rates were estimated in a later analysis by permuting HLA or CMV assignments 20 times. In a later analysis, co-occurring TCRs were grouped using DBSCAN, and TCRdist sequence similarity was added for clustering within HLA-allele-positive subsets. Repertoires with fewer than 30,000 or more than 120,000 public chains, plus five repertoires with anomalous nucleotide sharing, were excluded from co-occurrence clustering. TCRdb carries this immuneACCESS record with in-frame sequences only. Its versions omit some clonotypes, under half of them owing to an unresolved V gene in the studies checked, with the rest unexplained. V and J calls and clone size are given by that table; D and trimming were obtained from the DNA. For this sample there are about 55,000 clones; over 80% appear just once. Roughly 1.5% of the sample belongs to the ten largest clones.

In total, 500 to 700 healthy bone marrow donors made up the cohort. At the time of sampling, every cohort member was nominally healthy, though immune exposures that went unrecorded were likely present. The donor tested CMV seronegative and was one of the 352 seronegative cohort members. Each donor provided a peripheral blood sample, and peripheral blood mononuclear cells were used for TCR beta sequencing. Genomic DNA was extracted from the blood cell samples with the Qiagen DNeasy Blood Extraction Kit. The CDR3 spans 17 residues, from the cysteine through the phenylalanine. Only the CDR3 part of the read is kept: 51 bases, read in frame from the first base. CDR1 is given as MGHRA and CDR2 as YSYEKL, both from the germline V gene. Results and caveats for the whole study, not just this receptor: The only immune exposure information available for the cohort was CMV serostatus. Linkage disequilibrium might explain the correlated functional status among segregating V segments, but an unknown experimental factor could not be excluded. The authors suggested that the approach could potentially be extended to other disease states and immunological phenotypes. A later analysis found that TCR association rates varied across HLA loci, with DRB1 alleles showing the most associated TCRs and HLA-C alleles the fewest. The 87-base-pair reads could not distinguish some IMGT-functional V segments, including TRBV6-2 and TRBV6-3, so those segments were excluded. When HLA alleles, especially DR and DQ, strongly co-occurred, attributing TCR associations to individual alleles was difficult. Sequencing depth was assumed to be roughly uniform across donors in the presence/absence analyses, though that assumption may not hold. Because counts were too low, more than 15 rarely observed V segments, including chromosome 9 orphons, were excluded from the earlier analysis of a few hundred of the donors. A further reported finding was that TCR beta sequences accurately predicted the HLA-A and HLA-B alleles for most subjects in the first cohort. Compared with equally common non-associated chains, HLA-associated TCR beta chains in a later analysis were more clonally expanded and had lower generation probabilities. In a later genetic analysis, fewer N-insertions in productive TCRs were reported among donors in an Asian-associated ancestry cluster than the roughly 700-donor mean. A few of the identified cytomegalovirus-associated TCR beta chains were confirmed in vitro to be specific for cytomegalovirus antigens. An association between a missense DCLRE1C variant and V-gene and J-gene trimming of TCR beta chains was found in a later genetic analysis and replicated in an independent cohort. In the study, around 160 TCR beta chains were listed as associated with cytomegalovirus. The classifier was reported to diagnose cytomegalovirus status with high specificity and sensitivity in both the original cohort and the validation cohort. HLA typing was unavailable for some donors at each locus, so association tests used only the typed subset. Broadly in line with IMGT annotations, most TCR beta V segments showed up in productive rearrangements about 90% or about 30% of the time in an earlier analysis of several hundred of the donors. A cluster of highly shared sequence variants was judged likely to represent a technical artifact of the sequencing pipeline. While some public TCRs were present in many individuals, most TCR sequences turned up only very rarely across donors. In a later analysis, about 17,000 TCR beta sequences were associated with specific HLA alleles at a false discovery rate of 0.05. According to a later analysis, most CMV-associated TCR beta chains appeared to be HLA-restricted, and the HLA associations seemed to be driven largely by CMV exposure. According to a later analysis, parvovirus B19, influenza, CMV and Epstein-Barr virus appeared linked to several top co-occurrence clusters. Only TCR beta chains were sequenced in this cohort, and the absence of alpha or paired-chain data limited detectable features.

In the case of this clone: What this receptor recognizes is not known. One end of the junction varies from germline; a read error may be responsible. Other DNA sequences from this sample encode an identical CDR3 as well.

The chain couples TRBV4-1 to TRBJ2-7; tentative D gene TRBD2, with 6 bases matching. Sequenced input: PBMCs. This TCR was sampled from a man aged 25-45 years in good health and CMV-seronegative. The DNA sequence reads TGCGCCAGCAGCCAAGGTTCAAGAGGACTACGATCCTACGAACAGTACTTC. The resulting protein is CASSQGSRGLRSYEQYF.